Following are 12 T cell receptor beta chains from one sample sequenced in a study of blood T cell repertoires in COVID-19. Sequencing used immunoSEQ multiplex PCR; TCRdb keeps in-frame clones, though not all of them. The sample shows fewer than 400,000 clones, approximately 85% of them seen only once. Sequences were obtained from PBMCs or T cells enriched from blood (not recorded which). These receptors all stem from a man between 25 and 39 years old who had recovered from COVID-19.

This clone was seen only a few times. V and J are TRBV5-5 and TRBJ2-5, with TRBD2 identical over 7 bases. This CDR3 is built from 15 residues. Trimming at V came to 2 bases and at J to 4 bases, leaving 8 bases not matched to a gene. CDR1 and CDR2 from the germline V gene are SGHKS and YYEKEE (reference sequence). This CDR3 is CASSFVPGGGETQYF. CDR3 coding DNA: TGTGCCAGCAGCTTTGTTCCGGGAGGCGGAGAGACCCAGTACTTC.

J is TRBJ1-3 and V is TRBV7-2, with no clear D. Per the germline V gene, CDR1 is SGHTA and CDR2 is FQGNSA. Deletions cut 1 base from V and 0 bases from J, with 7 bases between. The CDR3 spans 15 residues. CDR3 DNA: TGTGCCAGCAGCTTAGGGCCGATCTCTGGAAACACCATATATTTT. It codes for CASSLGPISGNTIYF.

The V gene is TRBV5-1, the J gene TRBJ1-3; D is possibly TRBD1 (5 bases). The CDR3 contains 15 residues. Germline values: CDR1 SGHRS, CDR2 YFSETQ. Trimming cost V 0 bases and J 4 bases, with 11 bases left between them. The CDR3, as DNA: TGCGCCAGCAGCTTGGTTCAAGGGGAAGGAAACACCATATATTTT. Encoded protein: CASSLVQGEGNTIYF.

The chain recombines TRBV27 with TRBJ1-1, with unresolved D. The germline gives CDR1 MNHEY, CDR2 SMNVEV (reference sequence). Deletions cut 4 bases from V and 2 bases from J, with 8 bases between. The CDR3 is 13 amino acids. The CDR3 DNA reads TGTGCCAGCAGTTCCCAGGCTAACACTGAAGCTTTCTTT. Protein sequence: CASSSQANTEAFF.

The rearrangement uses TRBV4-3 and TRBJ2-3, with D perhaps matching TRBD2 (7 bases). Germline V gives CDR1 LGHNA, CDR2 YSLEER. V gave up 1 base and J gave up 0 bases, with 14 bases separating them. CDR3 length equals 17 residues. The CDR3 nucleotides are TGCGCCAGCAGCCAAGGTGTGGCGGGGGCGAGCACAGATACGCAGTATTTT. It yields the protein CASSQGVAGASTDTQYF.

This clone was found once. V is TRBV7-3 and J is TRBJ2-5, with 7 bases fitting TRBD2. In germline, CDR1 is SGHTA, CDR2 FQGTGA. The ends lost 1 base at V and 7 bases at J; junction bases unmatched: 6. The CDR3 sequence is 14 residues long. The CDR3 region has the DNA TGTGCCAGCAGCTTAAGCGGGAGACCAGGGACCCAGTACTTC. Translating gives CASSLSGRPGTQYF.

The rearrangement links TRBV7-9 to TRBJ2-7, with a tentative D call TRBD1 (6 bases). This CDR3 region has 16 residues. Per the germline V gene, CDR1 is SEHNR and CDR2 is FQNEAQ (reference sequence). The V and J ends lost 5 bases and 1 base respectively, with 18 bases between them. DNA of the CDR3: TGTGCCAGCAGCCATTTCACAGGGAGACTTTCCTACGAGCAGTACTTC. It yields the protein CASSHFTGRLSYEQYF. The whole variable domain, filled in from reference TRBV7-9 and TRBJ2-7, reads DTGVSQNPRHKITKRGQNVTFRCDPISEHNRLYWYRQTLGQGPEFLTYFQNEAQLEKSRLLSDRFSAERPKGSFSTLEIQRTEQGDSAMYLCASSHFTGRLSYEQYFGPGTRLTVT.

The chain combines TRBV3-1 (or the pseudogene TRBV3-2) with TRBJ1-2; 7 bases align to TRBD1. The CDR3 is 16 amino acids. Germline CDR1 is LGHDT and CDR2 is YNNKEL (reference sequence). The V and J ends lost 4 bases and 2 bases, in that order; junction bases with no gene match: 10. The CDR3 DNA reads as TGTGCCAGCAGCCGAGGGGGAGACAGGGACAACTATGGCTACACCTTC. Translating it yields CASSRGGDRDNYGYTF.

The rearrangement links TRBV19 to TRBJ2-7; D uncertain. V dropped 6 bases and J dropped 0 bases, with 12 bases sitting between them. Germline V gene lookup returns CDR1 LNHDA and CDR2 SQIVND (reference sequence). The CDR3 runs to 14 residues. The CDR3 DNA is TGTGCCAGTAGAAGGAGAATCAGCTCCTACGAGCAGTACTTC. Its translation: CASRRRISSYEQYF. Together with reference TRBV19 and TRBJ2-7, the CDR3 gives the full variable domain: DGGITQSPKYLFRKEGQNVTLSCEQNLNHDAMYWYRQDPGQGLRLIYYSQIVNDFQKGDIAEGYSVSREKKESFPLTVTSAQKNPTAFYLCASRRRISSYEQYFGPGTRLTVT.

The chain joins TRBV5-1 to TRBJ1-1; 8 nucleotides line up with TRBD1. CDR1 and CDR2 (germline): SGHRS, YFSETQ. V was pared by 4 bases and J by 2 bases, with 4 bases of the junction left unmatched. The CDR3 extends over 14 amino acids. The CDR3 DNA reads TGCGCCAGCAGCCCACAGGGGGGAAACACTGAAGCTTTCTTT. Translating it yields CASSPQGGNTEAFF.

This sequence joins TRBV19 and TRBJ2-4; 7 positions match TRBD2. Germline CDR1 is LNHDA and CDR2 is SQIVND (reference sequence). This CDR3 contains 12 residues. V dropped 7 bases and J dropped 9; count of bases not matched to a gene: 6. The CDR3 is CASTGTKGIQYF. CDR3 sequence (DNA): TGTGCCAGTACCGGGACTAAAGGCATTCAGTACTTC.

This sequence joins TRBV4-3 and TRBJ2-6; 8 bases line up with TRBD1. The CDR3 totals 15 residues. V lost 1 base, J lost 11 bases, and 7 bases stayed unmatched. Germline lookup yields CDR1 LGHNA and CDR2 YSLEER. The CDR3 here is CASSQAGTGFDVLTF. The CDR3 DNA is TGCGCCAGCAGCCAAGCCGGGACAGGATTCGACGTCCTGACTTTC.